A single sample is the source of the 28 T cell receptor beta chains below, sequenced in a study of blood T cells in healthy people across ages. Through a sample-barcoded 5' primer and a J-beta primer mix, a second PCR was run for roughly 7 to 12 cycles. TCRdb reprocessed the 5' RACE reads with MiXCR, giving one entry per CDR3 protein. The profile shows about a million distinct CDR3 sequences, roughly 51% of them singletons. The specimen sequenced was blood. The origin of the receptors is a woman aged 60-70 years in good health.

Notes on this clonotype: The junction shows a germline mismatch at one end, possibly a read error. The chain employs TRBV15 and TRBJ2-1; D perhaps matches TRBD2 (6 bases). TRBJ2-7 matches the DNA end more closely, so the J call is doubtful. Germline V gene sequence: CDR1 LNHNV, CDR2 YYDKDF (reference sequence). The CDR3 covers 15 residues. In DNA, the CDR3 is TGTGCCACCAGAAGAGCCCGGGGGTCCTACAATGAGCAGTACTTC. This encodes CATRRARGSYNEQYF.

The CDR3 region has the DNA TGTGCCAGCAGCCCGGAGGGCGTCGGGACGCAGTATTTT. Translation: CASSPEGVGTQYF. The chain is built from TRBV6-6 and TRBJ2-3; TRBD2 might be the D (6 bases). V gave up 6 bases and J gave up 9 bases, with 16 bases separating them. CDR1 and CDR2 (germline): MNHNY, SVGAGI (reference sequence). The CDR3 sequence is 13 residues long.

The J gene is TRBJ2-3, the V gene TRBV7-2, with D perhaps TRBD2 (5 bases). V gave up 5 bases and J gave up 2 bases, with 14 bases separating them. Per the germline V gene, CDR1 is SGHTA and CDR2 is FQGNSA. CDR3 length equals 15 residues. In nucleotides, the CDR3 is TGTGCCAGCAGCAGGACTGGCGGAGACACAGATACGCAGTATTTT. The encoded protein is CASSRTGGDTDTQYF. Full variable domain (outside the CDR3, taken from reference TRBV7-2 and TRBJ2-3): GAGVSQSPSNKVTEKGKDVELRCDPISGHTALYWYRQSLGQGLEFLIYFQGNSAPDKSGLPSDRFSAERTGGSVSTLTIQRTQQEDSAVYLCASSRTGGDTDTQYFGPGTRLTVL.

This clonotype was picked up a small number of times. The chain uses TRBV10-3 and TRBJ1-2; D unclear. Deletions cut 4 bases from V and 3 bases from J, with 15 bases between. Germline V lookup: CDR1 ENHRY, CDR2 SYGVKD. The CDR3 covers 15 residues. In DNA, the CDR3 is TGTGCCATCAGTGGTGGACGAAACGGGGACTATGGCTACACCTTC. Protein sequence: CAISGGRNGDYGYTF.

The chain employs TRBV6-5 and TRBJ2-7; 10 bases align to TRBD2. The CDR3 spans 14 residues. Unmatched junction bases numbered 5, after V lost 3 bases and J lost 6 bases. Per germline, CDR1 MNHEY and CDR2 SVGAGI. In DNA form, the CDR3 reads TGTGCCAGCAGTTATCCCGGACTAGCGGCCGAGCAGTACTTC. Its translation is CASSYPGLAAEQYF.

The V and J genes are TRBV29-1 and TRBJ2-1; 7 bases agree with TRBD2. In germline, CDR1 is SQVTM, CDR2 ANQGSEA. This CDR3 is 14 amino acids long. V lost 6 bases and J lost 9; bases outside the gene matches: 14. The CDR3 DNA sequence: TGCAGCGTCCCCCCCCGGGGGGAGGTTAGTGAGCAGTTCTTC. As protein: CSVPPRGEVSEQFF.

The chain recombines TRBV12-3 or TRBV12-4 with TRBJ2-1; tentative D call: TRBD1 (5 bases). Between the trimmed V and J ends, which lost 6 bases and 10 bases, there was a span of 10 bases. The CDR3 runs to 11 residues. Here the CDR3 reads CASRYRQEQFF. Written as DNA, the CDR3 is TGTGCCAGCAGATATCGACAGGAGCAGTTCTTC.

This chain uses TRBV7-9 with TRBJ2-3, with a possible D match to TRBD2 (7 bases). The CDR3 is 16 amino acids. V lost 4 bases, J lost 0 bases, and 14 bases lay in between. Germline V gene lookup returns CDR1 SEHNR and CDR2 FQNEAQ (reference sequence). CDR3 bases: TGTGCCAGCAGCTCCAGGCGGGGGCCCAGCACAGATACGCAGTATTTT. This gives the protein CASSSRRGPSTDTQYF.

Worth noting for this clonotype: It may be a read error: a sequence one base away is much more abundant. This rearrangement joins TRBV5-1 to TRBJ2-1; no clear D. From germline, CDR1 is SGHRS and CDR2 YFSETQ. The CDR3 covers 10 residues. As DNA, the CDR3 is TGCACCAGCCTGAGGTTAGGGCAGTTCTTC. Translated, it gives CTSLRLGQFF.

The chain has TRBV5-1 and TRBJ2-6; D uncertain. V lost 4 bases, J lost 0 bases, and 17 bases lay in between. CDR1 is SGHRS, CDR2 YFSETQ, per germline. This CDR3 contains 18 residues. CDR3 residues: CASSVSGGLTSGANVLTF. The CDR3 DNA reads as TGCGCCAGCAGCGTCTCGGGTGGGCTCACCTCTGGGGCCAACGTCCTGACTTTC.

This clonotype was seen more than once but under ten times. The V and J genes are TRBV5-1 and TRBJ2-1, with TRBD1 identical over 10 bases. The CDR3 contains 14 residues. V lost 4 bases, J lost 7 bases, and 5 bases stayed unmatched. The V gene's germline CDR1 is SGHRS and CDR2 YFSETQ. CDR3 nucleotides: TGCGCCAGCAGCCCCCGGGACAGGGGTAATGAGCAGTTCTTC. It specifies CASSPRDRGNEQFF.

The CDR3 DNA is TGCAGTGCTAGAGGACATAGTGGCAGACCTCTTGAGCAGTACTTC. Translation gives CSARGHSGRPLEQYF. This chain links TRBV20-1 with TRBJ2-7; D gene uncertain. This CDR3 has 15 residues. CDR1 is DFQATT, CDR2 SNEGSKA, per germline (reference sequence). With 1 base removed from V and 7 bases from J, the gap between germline ends came to 20 bases.

There are many counts of this clonotype. The chain uses TRBV20-1 and TRBJ2-4; TRBD2 is a possible D gene (6 bases). The CDR3 covers 13 residues. The germline V gene has CDR1 DFQATT and CDR2 SNEGSKA (reference sequence). The ends were cut back, 3 bases at V and 7 bases at J, with 13 bases in the middle. The CDR3 reads CSASELAPNIQYF. CDR3 DNA sequence: TGCAGTGCTAGTGAACTAGCTCCGAACATTCAGTACTTC.

The chain carries TRBV6-5 and TRBJ2-5, with D possibly being TRBD2 (5 bases). The CDR3 loop spans 16 amino acids. Trimming shortened V by 5 bases and J by 5 bases, and 21 bases separated the two germline ends. The germline gives CDR1 MNHEY, CDR2 SVGAGI. Written as DNA, the CDR3 is TGTGCCAGCAGTCCCCGAGCGGCCCCGGGAATGGAGACCCAGTACTTC. Its translation: CASSPRAAPGMETQYF.

For this clonotype: A clone one base away is much larger, so this may be a read error. The J gene is TRBJ2-5, the V gene TRBV24-1; TRBD2 matches at 8 bases. The J segment lost 1 base and the V segment lost 5 bases, leaving 5 bases of the junction unmatched. Germline loops: CDR1 KGHDR, CDR2 SFDVKD. This CDR3 comprises 15 residues. Here the CDR3 reads CATSGIRGGQETQYF. In DNA, the CDR3 is TGTGCCACCAGTGGCATCCGGGGGGGCCAAGAGACCCAGTACTTC.

The chain combines TRBV20-1 with TRBJ1-5; possibly TRBD1 for D (6 bases). Germline V gene sequence: CDR1 DFQATT, CDR2 SNEGSKA (reference sequence). The length of the CDR3 is 17 residues. V lost 0 bases, J lost 4 bases, and 19 bases lay in between. The CDR3 region is CSARDPRGAWANQPQHF. The CDR3 bases are TGCAGTGCTAGAGATCCACGGGGGGCATGGGCGAATCAGCCCCAGCATTTT.

A remark on this clonotype: A read error may produce the germline difference seen at one junction end. The chain combines TRBV7-2 with TRBJ2-6; tentatively, D is TRBD1 (5 bases). Germline CDR1 and CDR2: SGHTA and FQGNSA. The CDR3 has 17 amino acids. The CDR3 DNA follows: TGTGCCAGCAGCCCGGAGACAGTTCCTTCTGGGGCCGACGTCCTGACTTTC. Its translation is CASSPETVPSGADVLTF.

The chain combines TRBV6-1 with TRBJ2-3, with 7 bases fitting TRBD2. From germline, CDR1 is MNHNS and CDR2 SASEGT. The CDR3 totals 14 residues. V shed 8 bases, J shed 4 bases, and the junction held 9 bases outside the gene matches. CDR3 amino acids: CASGPRGGPDTQYF. As DNA, the CDR3 is TGTGCCAGCGGACCGCGGGGAGGGCCAGATACGCAGTATTTT.

This chain links TRBV27 with TRBJ2-3; TRBD2 agrees at 7 bases. V lost 5 bases, J lost 7 bases, and 9 bases stayed unmatched. Germline loops: CDR1 MNHEY, CDR2 SMNVEV (reference sequence). CDR3 size: 14 residues. Here the CDR3 DNA reads TGTGCCAGCAGTCTCGGACTAGGCAGTAATACGCAGTATTTT. It is translated as CASSLGLGSNTQYF.

This sequence joins TRBV25-1 and TRBJ2-1; D may be TRBD2 (5 bases). The J call may be in error: the DNA end matches TRBJ2-7 better. Germline V gene data show CDR1 as MGHDK and CDR2 as SYGVNS. The CDR3 runs 14 residues. As DNA, the CDR3 is TGTGCCAGCAGTGAATCCCCCGACCGGGGTGAGCAGTACTTC. This sequence encodes CASSESPDRGEQYF.

A few counts support this clonotype. The chain recombines TRBV7-9 with TRBJ1-5; no reliable D call. The CDR3 covers 15 residues. With 4 bases removed from V and 6 bases from J, the gap between germline ends came to 16 bases. Germline values: CDR1 SEHNR, CDR2 FQNEAQ (reference sequence). In DNA form, the CDR3 reads TGTGCCAGCAGCTCCCCGGGCGTCGGAAGTCAGCCCCAGCATTTT. Amino acids: CASSSPGVGSQPQHF.

The chain recombines TRBV7-2 with TRBJ2-5; D is unresolved. This CDR3 is built from 16 residues. V dropped 3 bases and J dropped 4 bases, with 18 bases sitting between them. CDR1 and CDR2 (germline): SGHTA, FQGNSA. The CDR3 loop reads CASSLTASLGGETQYF. CDR3 bases: TGTGCCAGCAGCTTGACGGCCTCTTTGGGTGGAGAGACCCAGTACTTC.

The chain has TRBV4-1 and TRBJ1-2; D is unclear. Germline V CDR1 and CDR2: MGHRA, YSYEKL. The CDR3 length is 16 residues. V was clipped by 0 bases and J by 1 base, with 12 bases between them. The CDR3 DNA reads as TGCGCCAGCAGCCAAGATATGTCAGAAATTAACTATGGCTACACCTTC. Protein sequence: CASSQDMSEINYGYTF.

The rearrangement joins TRBV29-1 to TRBJ2-7, with TRBD1 as a possible D gene (6 bases). CDR3 length: 13 amino acids. V was trimmed by 6 bases and J by 6 bases, leaving 18 bases between them. The germline V gene encodes CDR1 SQVTM and CDR2 ANQGSEA. The CDR3 is CSVYEGEVFEQYF. The CDR3 DNA follows: TGCAGCGTCTATGAGGGGGAAGTTTTCGAGCAGTACTTC.

The chain combines TRBV7-2 with TRBJ2-1, with 7 bases lining up with TRBD2. Germline CDR1 SGHTA, CDR2 FQGNSA. The CDR3 spans 15 residues. After removal of 1 base from V and 7 bases from J, the junction contained 7 bases not matched to a gene. CDR3 in amino acids: CASSLEFLAANEQFF. CDR3 DNA: TGTGCCAGCAGCTTAGAGTTCCTAGCGGCTAATGAGCAGTTCTTC.

The table lists this clonotype with a few counts. The chain uses TRBV5-5 and TRBJ2-7; 10 bases match TRBD1. CDR3 size: 16 residues. Germline V gives CDR1 SGHKS, CDR2 YYEKEE (reference sequence). Germline trimming cut 1 base from V and 5 bases from J; bases unmatched to any gene: 9. The CDR3 nucleotides read TGTGCCAGCAGCTTGTTTATCTGGGACAGGGGCAACGAGCAGTACTTC. Protein product: CASSLFIWDRGNEQYF.

With regard to this clonotype: The junction and the germline gene differ at one end; a read error may be behind it. The chain has TRBV4-1 and TRBJ2-1, with D perhaps TRBD1 or TRBD2 (5 bases each). The CDR3 consists of 14 residues. CDR1 MGHRA and CDR2 YSYEKL come from the germline V gene. The CDR3 spells CANSNRDHNNEQFF. CDR3 bases: TGCGCCAACAGCAACCGGGACCATAACAATGAGCAGTTCTTC.

The chain employs TRBV19 and TRBJ2-1, with 7 bases fitting TRBD2. This CDR3 is 15 amino acids long. Per the germline V gene, CDR1 is LNHDA and CDR2 is SQIVND (reference sequence). The ends lost 7 bases at V and 2 bases at J; junction bases unmatched: 8. Written as DNA, the CDR3 is TGTGCCAGTAAAGAAGGGAGGGCCCCCTACAATGAGCAGTTCTTC. This encodes CASKEGRAPYNEQFF.